Here is one T cell receptor (beta chain) with its context. This clone has only one observation. Its antigen is still unknown. It has no much larger one-base neighbor in the sample; base qualities were not kept. Per the germline V gene (reference sequence), LNHDA is the CDR1 and SQIVND is the CDR2. Reading from cysteine to phenylalanine, the CDR3 counts 14 amino acids. The retained sequence is limited to the CDR3, 42 bases, with the frame set at the first base. V is clipped by 6 bases and J by 1 base, and the sequence between their germline boundaries is 12 bases long. Whole blood was collected in K2EDTA tubes by collaborating institutions according to the institutions' own protocols. For TCRbeta analysis, collaborator samples were shipped as frozen whole blood, as isolated PBMCs, or as DNA extracted from either sample type. This sample was taken from a study of blood T cell repertoires in COVID-19 (dated by TCRdb to 2019 to 2021). Turning to the overall study: Samples covering the acute and convalescent phases of COVID-19 were provided by collaborators in the United States, Italy and Spain. A freely available public database, intended as a resource for researchers studying the immune response to SARS-CoV-2, is where the repertoires were released. Samples were obtained from the ongoing ImmuneRACE study (first 160 participants) and from about 1,300 subjects provided by 6 global collaborators. The dataset comprised deeply sampled blood TCRbeta repertoires from subjects exposed to, actively infected with, or recovered from COVID-19. Sample metadata almost always included a de-identified subject ID, COVID-19 status, age in years and sex. Where available, HLA class I and class II types were taken from metadata supplied by the sample provider and were not determined by assay-based typing. The material from the prospective study consisted of cDNA or gDNA derived from T cells, B-cell-depleted T cells, or PBMCs.

General findings and caveats noted by the study authors: The quantity of clinical and demographic metadata differed by source and by participant and was supplied without curation.

The immunoSEQ Assay, a bias-controlled multiplex PCR, was used to amplify TCRbeta CDR3 regions from genomic DNA. The paper's data handling went like this. The number of nucleated cells in each sample was estimated from the amplification of reference gene primers within the assay. To quantify the absolute abundance of each unique TCRbeta CDR3 rearrangement, sequence reads were collapsed and filtered. For each sample, productive Simpson clonality was calculated by taking the square root of Simpson's diversity index across productive rearrangements. As stored in TCRdb, this immuneACCESS dataset retains in-frame rearrangements with V and J assigned. A fraction of the clones does not appear; measured against another copy, unresolved V genes explain less than half of the discrepancy, and the remainder lacks a known reason. V and J calls and clone size are given by that table; D and trimming were obtained from the DNA. The sample includes approximately 90,000 clones, with roughly 77% observed a single time. The ten largest clones add up to 24% of the sample.

The source material was peripheral blood. The chain joins TRBV19 to TRBJ1-1; the D gene is perhaps TRBD1, from 6 matching bases. The TCR comes from a human donor in a cohort sampled during active COVID-19. The nucleotide sequence is TGTGCCAGTAGCGGAAGGGGGTCGAACACTGAAGCTTTCTTT. The encoded protein is CASSGRGSNTEAFF.